Following are 21 T cell receptor beta chains from one sample sequenced in a study of shared clonotypes between healthy human individuals. Profiled with immunoSEQ multiplex PCR; TCRdb holds only in-frame clones, not every one. The data contain fewer than 3 million clones, around 93% of them singletons. The sequencing input was naive CD4+ T cells from PBMCs. The sample's subset: CD45RA+ positively selected. These receptors all stem from a man aged 18 to 35 in good health. Some clones in this sample may be carry-over from other donors' samples.

The V gene is TRBV7-9, the J gene TRBJ2-5; a possible D gene is TRBD2 (6 bases). The J call is doubtful: the DNA matches TRBJ2-7 better. The CDR3 runs 12 residues. The germline V gene has CDR1 SEHNR and CDR2 FQNEAQ (reference sequence). The DNA of the CDR3 is TGTGCCAGCAGCAACCCGCGGGGCGAGCAGTACTTC. This codes for CASSNPRGEQYF.

V and J are TRBV5-1 and TRBJ2-1; TRBD1 agrees at 7 bases. V lost 4 bases to trimming and J lost 7 bases; unmatched junction nucleotides: 11. CDR1 and CDR2 from the germline V gene are SGHRS and YFSETQ. The CDR3 is 15 amino acids. The CDR3 coding sequence is TGCGCCAGCAGCCTTCCGACAGGGAGAGAAAATGAGCAGTTCTTC. Translating it yields CASSLPTGRENEQFF.

The CDR3 nucleotides are TGTGCCAGCAGCGTAGTTACAGGGACCGATACGCAGTATTTT. Residues: CASSVVTGTDTQYF. This chain joins TRBV9 and TRBJ2-3, with a possible D match to TRBD1 (6 bases). CDR1 and CDR2 from the germline V gene are SGDLS and YYNGEE. The ends were cut back, 0 bases at V and 6 bases at J, with 11 bases in the middle. This CDR3 is 14 amino acids long.

On this clone: Other DNA sequences in this sample translate to the same CDR3. The V and J genes are TRBV5-4 and TRBJ2-6; D possibly corresponds to TRBD1 (5 bases). The ends were cut back, 4 bases at V and 1 base at J, with 9 bases in the middle. There are 15 residues in the CDR3. CDR1 is SGHNT and CDR2 is YYREEE in the germline V gene (reference sequence). The CDR3 region is CASSLQGSGANVLTF. Written as DNA, the CDR3 is TGTGCCAGCAGCCTTCAGGGTTCTGGGGCCAACGTCCTGACTTTC. The whole variable domain, remainder taken from reference TRBV5-4 and TRBJ2-6, is ETGVTQSPTHLIKTRGQQVTLRCSSQSGHNTVSWYQQALGQGPQFIFQYYREEENGRGNFPPRFSGLQFPNYSSELNVNALELDDSALYLCASSLQGSGANVLTFGAGSRLTVL.

This sequence joins TRBV28 and TRBJ1-1; TRBD1 might be the D (6 bases). CDR1 MDHEN and CDR2 SYDVKM come from the germline V gene. This CDR3 is 16 amino acids long. Trimming pared 5 bases from V and 4 bases from J, leaving 20 bases between. The CDR3 DNA sequence: TGTGCCAGCAGTCCCCTAATAACAGGGAGGAGCACTGAAGCTTTCTTT. Translated, it gives CASSPLITGRSTEAFF. The variable domain in full, with the rest retrieved from reference TRBV28 and TRBJ1-1, is DVKVTQSSRYLVKRTGEKVFLECVQDMDHENMFWYRQDPGLGLRLIYFSYDVKMKEKGDIPEGYSVSREKKERFSLILESASTNQTSMYLCASSPLITGRSTEAFFGQGTRLTVV.

The chain couples TRBV5-1 to TRBJ1-2; TRBD1 is a possible D gene (5 bases). This CDR3 contains 14 residues. The germline V gene encodes CDR1 SGHRS and CDR2 YFSETQ. The V gene lost 0 bases and the J gene lost 6 bases, with 12 bases spanning the gap. The CDR3: CASSLGREGDGYTF. The CDR3 DNA follows: TGCGCCAGCAGCTTGGGCAGGGAAGGAGATGGCTACACCTTC.

V gene TRBV15 combines with J gene TRBJ2-6, with a weak D call TRBD1 (5 bases). Looked up from germline, CDR1 is LNHNV and CDR2 is YYDKDF (reference sequence). The CDR3 totals 17 residues. Trimming took 3 bases from V and 0 from J, leaving 12 bases between them. CDR3 in amino acids: CATSSLGQSSGANVLTF. The CDR3 DNA sequence: TGTGCCACCAGCAGCTTGGGGCAAAGCTCTGGGGCCAACGTCCTGACTTTC.

This chain connects TRBV20-1 to TRBJ2-3; D uncertain. CDR3 length equals 11 residues. Germline V CDR1 and CDR2: DFQATT, SNEGSKA (reference sequence). The V end lost 6 bases, the J end lost 5 bases, and 9 bases lay between the germline ends. The CDR3 loop is CSAVARDTQYF. The CDR3 nucleotides read TGCAGTGCCGTCGCGAGAGATACGCAGTATTTT.

Regarding this clone: The identical CDR3 is also encoded by other nucleotide sequences in the sample. The chain joins TRBV5-1 to TRBJ2-6; TRBD1 might be the D (5 bases). Trimming pared 4 bases from V and 1 base from J, leaving 12 bases between. This CDR3 region has 16 residues. CDR1 SGHRS and CDR2 YFSETQ come from the germline V gene. The CDR3 DNA is TGCGCCAGCAGCCCTACCCCAGGGTCTGGGGCCAACGTCCTGACTTTC. Its translation is CASSPTPGSGANVLTF.

This clone has a handful of counts. The chain couples TRBV19 to TRBJ1-4; D gene uncertain. CDR3 size: 14 residues. Germline V CDR1 and CDR2: LNHDA, SQIVND (reference sequence). V gave up 7 bases and J gave up 4 bases, with 13 bases separating them. CDR3 coding DNA: TGTGCCAGTACCCCACATCGGGATAATGAAAAACTGTTTTTT. Protein: CASTPHRDNEKLFF.

J is TRBJ1-1 and V is TRBV6-1; no firm D call. From germline, CDR1 is MNHNS and CDR2 SASEGT. The CDR3 totals 15 residues. Trimming stripped 8 bases from V and 2 bases from J, with 18 bases between. The CDR3 spells CASSQLDRRNTEAFF. CDR3 DNA: TGTGCCAGCTCACAGTTGGACCGAAGAAACACTGAAGCTTTCTTT.

The J gene is TRBJ2-5, the V gene TRBV28; D remains unclear. CDR1 and CDR2 from the germline V gene are MDHEN and SYDVKM. The CDR3 runs 13 residues. Trimming pared 2 bases from V and 5 bases from J, leaving 9 bases between. The CDR3 protein is CASSLDPEETQYF. CDR3 in DNA: TGTGCCAGCAGTTTAGACCCGGAGGAGACCCAGTACTTC.

The chain employs TRBV5-1 and TRBJ2-5, with 7 bases lining up with TRBD1. Trimming cost V 1 base and J 5 bases; bases outside gene matches: 5. The CDR3 is 14 amino acids. Germline V gene sequence: CDR1 SGHRS, CDR2 YFSETQ. As DNA, the CDR3 is TGCGCCAGCAGCTTGTACAGGGGTGGGGAGACCCAGTACTTC. As protein: CASSLYRGGETQYF. The complete variable domain, with remaining parts taken from reference TRBV5-1 and TRBJ2-5, reads KAGVTQTPRYLIKTRGQQVTLSCSPISGHRSVSWYQQTPGQGLQFLFEYFSETQRNKGNFPGRFSGRQFSNSRSEMNVSTLELGDSALYLCASSLYRGGETQYFGPGTRLLVL.

The table lists this clone with a few counts. The chain has TRBV6-1 and TRBJ2-7, with a possible D match to TRBD1 (6 bases). Germline CDR1 and CDR2: MNHNS and SASEGT. This CDR3 spans 14 amino acids. Trimming shortened V by 6 bases and J by 5 bases, and 17 bases separated the two germline ends. The CDR3 DNA reads as TGTGCCAGCAGCCCCAGGGGACAAAACCACGAGCAGTACTTC. Translated, it gives CASSPRGQNHEQYF.

The chain has TRBV19 and TRBJ2-7, with D tentatively TRBD2 (6 bases). This CDR3 has 14 residues. V was pared by 5 bases and J by 3 bases, with 14 bases between. In germline, CDR1 is LNHDA, CDR2 SQIVND (reference sequence). CDR3 coding DNA: TGTGCCAGTAGTCCCGCCGGCGGGGTCTACGAGCAGTACTTC. It encodes CASSPAGGVYEQYF.

The chain couples TRBV5-1 to TRBJ2-7; D perhaps matches TRBD2 (5 bases). CDR3 length equals 15 residues. The germline V gene encodes CDR1 SGHRS and CDR2 YFSETQ. V gave up 0 bases and J gave up 7 bases, with 17 bases separating them. This chain's CDR3 is CASSLVRQEVGEQYF. CDR3 in DNA: TGCGCCAGCAGCTTGGTGAGGCAGGAGGTCGGTGAGCAGTACTTC. Using reference TRBV5-1 and TRBJ2-7 for the parts outside the CDR3, the full variable domain is KAGVTQTPRYLIKTRGQQVTLSCSPISGHRSVSWYQQTPGQGLQFLFEYFSETQRNKGNFPGRFSGRQFSNSRSEMNVSTLELGDSALYLCASSLVRQEVGEQYFGPGTRLTVT.

The chain combines TRBV5-1 with TRBJ2-3, with unresolved D. The CDR3 extends over 15 amino acids. The V end lost 3 bases, the J end lost 3 bases, and 14 bases lay between the germline ends. Germline V gene lookup returns CDR1 SGHRS and CDR2 YFSETQ. The CDR3 coding sequence is TGCGCCAGCAGCTCCCGGCAGGCGAGGACAGATACGCAGTATTTT. Translated, it gives CASSSRQARTDTQYF. Combining the CDR3 with reference TRBV5-1 and TRBJ2-3 gives the whole variable domain KAGVTQTPRYLIKTRGQQVTLSCSPISGHRSVSWYQQTPGQGLQFLFEYFSETQRNKGNFPGRFSGRQFSNSRSEMNVSTLELGDSALYLCASSSRQARTDTQYFGPGTRLTVL.

Note on this clone: The identical CDR3 is also encoded by other nucleotide sequences in the sample. The rearrangement joins TRBV18 to TRBJ1-1; tentative D call: TRBD1 (5 bases). The germline CDR1 and CDR2 sequences are KGHSH and LQKENI. CDR3 size: 14 residues. V lost 1 base and J 5 bases, leaving 11 bases between the germline ends. CDR3 DNA sequence: TGTGCCAGCTCACCACAGGGGCGCGGGACTGAAGCTTTCTTT. Protein sequence: CASSPQGRGTEAFF. The full variable domain, in which reference TRBV18 and TRBJ1-1 provide the parts outside the CDR3, is NAGVMQNPRHLVRRRGQEARLRCSPMKGHSHVYWYRQLPEEGLKFMVYLQKENIIDESGMPKERFSAEFPKEGPSILRIQQVVRGDSAAYFCASSPQGRGTEAFFGQGTRLTVV.

The chain combines TRBV5-5 with TRBJ2-7; 7 nucleotides align to TRBD2. The CDR3 consists of 16 residues. Germline V gives CDR1 SGHKS, CDR2 YYEKEE (reference sequence). After removal of 0 bases from V and 0 bases from J, the junction contained 6 bases not matched to a gene. Written as DNA, the CDR3 is TGTGCCAGCAGCTTGGTAGCGGGCGTGATCTCCTACGAGCAGTACTTC. Protein sequence: CASSLVAGVISYEQYF.

V gene TRBV12-5 combines with J gene TRBJ1-1, with D unclear. This CDR3 comprises 12 residues. The germline gives CDR1 LGHNT, CDR2 FRNRAP. V lost 2 bases to trimming and J lost 4 bases, with 5 bases between them. The CDR3 is CASGLSGTEAFF. The CDR3 DNA follows: TGTGCTAGTGGTTTGTCGGGCACTGAAGCTTTCTTT.

This clone appeared once. V is TRBV5-8 and J is TRBJ2-3, with D tentatively TRBD2 (5 bases). Trimming took 0 bases from V and 4 from J, leaving 9 bases between them. Germline CDR1 reads SGHTS; CDR2 reads YDEGEE. The CDR3 is 14 amino acids. Written as DNA, the CDR3 is TGTGCCAGCAGCTTGGGGAGGCGGTCAGATACGCAGTATTTT. Translated, it gives CASSLGRRSDTQYF.